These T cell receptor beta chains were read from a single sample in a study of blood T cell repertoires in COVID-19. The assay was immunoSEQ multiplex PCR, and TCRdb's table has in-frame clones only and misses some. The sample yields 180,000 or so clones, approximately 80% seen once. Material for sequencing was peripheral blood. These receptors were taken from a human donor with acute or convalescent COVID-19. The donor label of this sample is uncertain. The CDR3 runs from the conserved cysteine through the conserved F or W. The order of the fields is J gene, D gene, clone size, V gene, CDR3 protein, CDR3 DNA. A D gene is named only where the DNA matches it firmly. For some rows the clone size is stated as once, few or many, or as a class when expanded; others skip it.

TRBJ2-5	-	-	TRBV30	CAWSVPGGVGTQYF	TGTGCCTGGAGTGTACCGGGGGGCGTGGGGACCCAGTACTTC
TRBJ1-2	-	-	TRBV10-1	CAGLKTRDTPGYGYTF	TGCGCAGGCTTAAAAACCCGGGACACACCAGGCTATGGCTACACCTTC
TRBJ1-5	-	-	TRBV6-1	CASSEAVGGEQPQHF	TGTGCCAGCAGTGAAGCGGTCGGGGGGGAACAGCCCCAGCATTTT
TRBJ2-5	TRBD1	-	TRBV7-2	CASSFGQGAMGETQYF	TGTGCCAGCAGCTTTGGACAGGGGGCGATGGGGGAGACCCAGTACTTC
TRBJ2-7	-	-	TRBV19	CASSIDSLRRESYEQYF	TGTGCCAGTAGTATAGATTCCTTGAGACGGGAATCCTACGAGCAGTACTTC
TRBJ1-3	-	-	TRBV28	CASTRSPRGGNTIYF	TGTGCCAGCACCCGCTCCCCTCGAGGTGGAAACACCATATATTTT
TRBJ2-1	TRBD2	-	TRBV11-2	CASSHRGVSSYNEQFF	TGTGCCAGCAGCCACCGGGGGGTTAGCTCCTACAATGAGCAGTTCTTC
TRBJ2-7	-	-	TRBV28	CASTSLGAASYEQYF	TGTGCCAGCACCTCCTTAGGGGCCGCCTCCTACGAGCAGTACTTC
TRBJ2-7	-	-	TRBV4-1	CASSQVTGLSSYEQYF	TGCGCCAGCAGCCAAGTCACGGGACTTAGCTCCTACGAGCAGTACTTC
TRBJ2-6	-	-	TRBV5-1	CASSLEGAGANVLTF	TGCGCCAGCAGCTTGGAAGGGGCCGGGGCCAACGTCCTGACTTTC
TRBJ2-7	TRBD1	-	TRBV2	CASRGTGGYEQYF	TGTGCCAGCAGGGGGACAGGGGGCTACGAGCAGTACTTC
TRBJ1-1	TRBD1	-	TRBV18	CASSAQQGALNTEAFF	TGTGCCAGCTCAGCCCAACAGGGGGCTCTGAACACTGAAGCTTTCTTT
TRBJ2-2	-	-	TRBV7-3	CASSARGQNTGELFF	TGTGCCAGCAGCGCCAGGGGACAGAACACCGGGGAGCTGTTTTTT
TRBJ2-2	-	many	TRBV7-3	CASRPHPGYTGELFF	TGTGCCAGCAGACCCCACCCAGGGTACACCGGGGAGCTGTTTTTT
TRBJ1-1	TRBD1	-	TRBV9	CASSPGTGQNTEAFF	TGTGCCAGCAGCCCGGGGACAGGGCAGAACACTGAAGCTTTCTTT
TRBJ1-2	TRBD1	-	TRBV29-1	CSASSPRGQGARGYTF	TGCAGCGCCTCAAGTCCCCGGGGACAGGGGGCAAGGGGCTACACCTTC
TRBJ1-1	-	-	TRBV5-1	CASSSMTENTEAFF	TGCGCCAGCAGCTCGATGACAGAGAACACTGAAGCTTTCTTT
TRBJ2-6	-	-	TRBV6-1	CASSDTASGANVLTF	TGTGCCAGCAGTGATACAGCCTCTGGGGCCAACGTCCTGACTTTC
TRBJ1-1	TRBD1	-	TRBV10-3	CATGQNMNTEAFF	TGTGCCACGGGACAGAACATGAACACTGAAGCTTTCTTT
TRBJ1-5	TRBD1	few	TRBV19	CASSIGQGKAFYSNQPQHF	TGTGCCAGTAGTATAGGACAGGGAAAGGCTTTTTATAGCAATCAGCCCCAGCATTTT
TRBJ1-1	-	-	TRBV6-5	CATQRKLNTEAFF	TGTGCCACCCAGCGAAAATTGAACACTGAAGCTTTCTTT
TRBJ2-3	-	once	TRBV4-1	CASSQVGLGTDTQYF	TGCGCCAGCAGCCAAGTGGGTCTAGGCACAGATACGCAGTATTTT
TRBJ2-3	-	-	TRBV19	CASTHSGTSTDTQYF	TGTGCCAGTACCCACTCCGGGACTAGCACAGATACGCAGTATTTT
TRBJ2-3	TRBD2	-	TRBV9	CASSSTSGVTDTQYF	TGTGCCAGCAGCTCGACTAGCGGGGTCACAGATACGCAGTATTTT
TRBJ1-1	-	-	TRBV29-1	CSVLRGYTEAFF	TGCAGCGTTCTCAGGGGCTACACTGAAGCTTTCTTT
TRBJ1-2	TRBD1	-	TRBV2	CASSETGANYGYTF	TGTGCCAGCAGTGAGACAGGGGCTAACTATGGCTACACCTTC
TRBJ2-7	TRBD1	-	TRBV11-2	CASSPSQGADVYEQYF	TGTGCCAGCAGCCCCTCACAGGGGGCCGACGTGTACGAGCAGTACTTC
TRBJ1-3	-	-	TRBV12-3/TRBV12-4	CASSPRNGNTIYF	TGTGCCAGCAGCCCCCGTAATGGAAACACCATATATTTT
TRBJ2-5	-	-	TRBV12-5	CASGLVRGPGALGTQYF	TGTGCTAGTGGTTTGGTACGGGGTCCCGGCGCCCTCGGGACCCAGTACTTC
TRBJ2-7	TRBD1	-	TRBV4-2	CASSQTYRGTSSYEQYF	TGTGCCAGCAGCCAAACCTACAGGGGTACAAGCTCCTACGAGCAGTACTTC
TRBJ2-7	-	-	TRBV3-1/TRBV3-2	CASRPSGTQRWEQYF	TGTGCCAGCAGGCCCTCCGGGACTCAAAGGTGGGAGCAGTACTTC
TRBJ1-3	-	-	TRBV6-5	CASKGLLNSGNTIYF	TGTGCCAGCAAGGGACTGCTTAACTCTGGAAACACCATATATTTT
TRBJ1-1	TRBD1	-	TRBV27	CASSPQGQGWAEAFF	TGTGCCAGCAGTCCACAGGGACAGGGATGGGCTGAAGCTTTCTTT
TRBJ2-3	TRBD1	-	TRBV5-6	CASSPTGQDTDTQYF	TGTGCCAGCAGCCCAACGGGACAGGATACAGATACGCAGTATTTT
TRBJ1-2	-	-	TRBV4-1	CASSQGEGANHGYTF	TGCGCCAGCAGCCAAGGTGAAGGGGCAAACCATGGCTACACCTTC
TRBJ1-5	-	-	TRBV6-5	CASSYHSNQPQHF	TGTGCCAGCAGTTATCATAGCAATCAGCCCCAGCATTTT
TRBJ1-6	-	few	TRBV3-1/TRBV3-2	CASSQAGAGSPLHF	TGTGCCAGCAGCCAGGCGGGTGCGGGCTCACCCCTCCACTTT
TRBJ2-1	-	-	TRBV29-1	CSVEKQGVFGNEQFF	TGCAGCGTTGAGAAACAGGGAGTATTTGGAAATGAGCAGTTCTTC
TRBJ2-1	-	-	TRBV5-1	CASSLGWTPTYNEQFF	TGCGCCAGCAGCTTAGGATGGACACCCACCTACAATGAGCAGTTCTTC
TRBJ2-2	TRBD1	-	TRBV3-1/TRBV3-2	CASSTRQGSNTGELFF	TGTGCCAGCAGCACCCGACAGGGATCCAACACCGGGGAGCTGTTTTTT
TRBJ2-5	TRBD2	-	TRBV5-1	CASSLTTSAQETQYF	TGCGCCAGCAGCTTGACGACTAGCGCTCAGGAGACCCAGTACTTC
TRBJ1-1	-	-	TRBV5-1	CASSLDSTNTEAFF	TGCGCCAGCAGCTTGGACAGTACCAACACTGAAGCTTTCTTT
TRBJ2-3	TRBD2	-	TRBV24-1	CATSDLQEVAGGTDTQYF	TGTGCCACCAGTGATCTCCAGGAGGTAGCGGGGGGCACAGATACGCAGTATTTT
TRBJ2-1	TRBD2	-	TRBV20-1	CSASSGTSGTNEQFF	TGCAGTGCTAGTTCCGGGACTAGCGGAACGAATGAGCAGTTCTTC
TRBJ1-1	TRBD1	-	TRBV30	CAWRGEGTGGYQEAFF	TGTGCCTGGAGGGGGGAAGGGACAGGTGGGTATCAGGAAGCTTTCTTT
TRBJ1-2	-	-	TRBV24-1	CATSDGGLHGYTF	TGTGCCACCAGTGATGGGGGACTCCATGGCTACACCTTC
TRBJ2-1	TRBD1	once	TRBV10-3	CAITSTGGAYNEQFF	TGTGCCATCACATCCACAGGGGGCGCCTACAATGAGCAGTTCTTC
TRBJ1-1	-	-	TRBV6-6	CASSQNRESTEAFF	TGTGCCAGCAGCCAAAACAGGGAGAGCACTGAAGCTTTCTTT
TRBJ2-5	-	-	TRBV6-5	CASSLRGGLETQYF	TGTGCCAGCAGTCTTAGGGGGGGATTAGAGACCCAGTACTTC
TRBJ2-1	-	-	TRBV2	CASSEGGGGRRYNEQFF	TGTGCCAGCAGTGAAGGAGGAGGCGGTCGTCGGTACAATGAGCAGTTCTTC